The subject of this entry is one TCR beta chain. The sample belongs to a study of T cell changes during pregnancy in multiple sclerosis. CDR3 length: 14 amino acids. J lost 1 base, V lost 3 bases, and 2 bases had no gene match. Germline CDR1 reads KGHSH; CDR2 reads LQKENI. TCRdb keeps only in-frame clones here, not all; method: immunoSEQ multiplex PCR. The sample consists of some 64,000 clones, roughly nine tenths of them appearing once. The origin of this receptor is a female donor with multiple sclerosis, enrolled in a pregnancy study. Material: peripheral blood, obtained after pregnancy. This chain joins TRBV18 and TRBJ1-1, with 7 bases that match TRBD1. This CDR3 reads CASSPWDRNTEAFF. The CDR3 DNA sequence: TGTGCCAGCTCACCTTGGGACAGGAACACTGAAGCTTTCTTT.